The source of this T cell receptor (beta chain) is a study of cytomegalovirus exposure and HLA in healthy donors. Study-wide results and caveats: Three chains linked to CMV were shown in vitro to be specific for CMV antigens. TCR beta chain V- and J-gene trimming was linked, in a later analysis, to a missense variant in DCLRE1C. In a later analysis, the majority of CMV-associated beta chains seemingly showed HLA restriction. The HLA-A and HLA-B alleles of most subjects were reportedly predicted accurately from TCR beta sequences.

With 60 Vbeta and 13 Jbeta primers, the PCR was carried out. Produced via immunoSEQ multiplex PCR; TCRdb's table is partial and in-frame only. The data contain approximately 170,000 clones, roughly four fifths of them singletons. In regard to this clone: Its antigen remains unidentified.

From germline, CDR1 is SGHRS and CDR2 YFSETQ. CDR3 length: 15 residues. V lost 2 bases and J lost 2; bases outside the gene matches: 2. This chain connects TRBV5-1 to TRBJ2-7, with 12 bases lining up with TRBD2. The source of this sequence is a woman aged 25 to 39 in good health and CMV-seropositive. Material for sequencing was PBMCs. The CDR3 region is CASSFGLAGPYEQYF. DNA of the CDR3: TGCGCCAGCAGCTTCGGACTAGCGGGACCCTACGAGCAGTACTTC.